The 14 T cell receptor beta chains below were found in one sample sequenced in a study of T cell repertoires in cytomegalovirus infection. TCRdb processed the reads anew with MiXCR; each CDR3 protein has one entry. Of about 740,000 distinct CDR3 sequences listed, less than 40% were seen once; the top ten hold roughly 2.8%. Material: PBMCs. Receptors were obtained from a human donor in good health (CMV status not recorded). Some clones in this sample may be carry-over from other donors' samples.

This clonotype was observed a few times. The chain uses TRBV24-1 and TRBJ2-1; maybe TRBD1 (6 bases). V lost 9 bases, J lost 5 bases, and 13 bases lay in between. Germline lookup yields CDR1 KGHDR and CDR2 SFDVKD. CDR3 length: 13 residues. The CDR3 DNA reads TGTGCCACCTCCCCGGACAGAAACAATGAGCAGTTCTTC. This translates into CATSPDRNNEQFF.

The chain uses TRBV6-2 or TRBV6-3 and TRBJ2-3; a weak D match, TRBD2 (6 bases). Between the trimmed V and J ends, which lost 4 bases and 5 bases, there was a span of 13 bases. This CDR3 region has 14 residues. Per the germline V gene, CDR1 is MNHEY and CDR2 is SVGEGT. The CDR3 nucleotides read TGTGCCAGCAGTTCAGGCAGGGAGGTAGATACGCAGTATTTT. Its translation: CASSSGREVDTQYF.

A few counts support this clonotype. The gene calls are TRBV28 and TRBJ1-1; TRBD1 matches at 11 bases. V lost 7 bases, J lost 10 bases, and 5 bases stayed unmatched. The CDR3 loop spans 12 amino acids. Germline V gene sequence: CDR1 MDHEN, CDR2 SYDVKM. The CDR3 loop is CASTPGQGGAFF. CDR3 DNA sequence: TGTGCCAGCACACCGGGACAGGGGGGAGCTTTCTTT.

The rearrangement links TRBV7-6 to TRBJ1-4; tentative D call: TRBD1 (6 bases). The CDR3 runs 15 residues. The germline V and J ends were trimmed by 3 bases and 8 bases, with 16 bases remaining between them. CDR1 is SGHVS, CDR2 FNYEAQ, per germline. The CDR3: CASSFLTGFQEKLFF. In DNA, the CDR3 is TGTGCCAGCAGCTTCTTAACAGGGTTTCAGGAAAAACTGTTTTTT.

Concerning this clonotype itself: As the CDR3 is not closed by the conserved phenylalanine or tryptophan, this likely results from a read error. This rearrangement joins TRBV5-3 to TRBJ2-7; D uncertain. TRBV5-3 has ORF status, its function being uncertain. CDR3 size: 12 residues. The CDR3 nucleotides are TGTGCCAGCAGCTCGCCCCCCTACGAGCAGTACTTA. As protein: CASSSPPYEQYL.

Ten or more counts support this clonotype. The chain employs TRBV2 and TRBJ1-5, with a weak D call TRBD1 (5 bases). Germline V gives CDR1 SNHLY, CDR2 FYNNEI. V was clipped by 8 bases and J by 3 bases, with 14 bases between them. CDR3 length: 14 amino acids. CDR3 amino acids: CASGTGISNQPQHF. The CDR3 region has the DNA TGTGCCAGCGGAACAGGTATCTCCAATCAGCCCCAGCATTTT.

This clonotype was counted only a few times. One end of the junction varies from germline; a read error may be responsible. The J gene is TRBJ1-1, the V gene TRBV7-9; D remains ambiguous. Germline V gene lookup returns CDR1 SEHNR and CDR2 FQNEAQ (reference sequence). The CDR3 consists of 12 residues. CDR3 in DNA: TGTGCCAGCAGCTTATCCCCGGCGGGATCGGTGTTT. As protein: CASSLSPAGSVF.

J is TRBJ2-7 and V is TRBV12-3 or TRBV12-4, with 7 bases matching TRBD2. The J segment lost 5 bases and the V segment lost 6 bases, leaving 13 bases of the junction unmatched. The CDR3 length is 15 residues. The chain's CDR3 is CASSPLLATDDEQYF. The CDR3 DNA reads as TGTGCCAGCAGCCCATTACTAGCGACTGACGACGAGCAGTACTTC.

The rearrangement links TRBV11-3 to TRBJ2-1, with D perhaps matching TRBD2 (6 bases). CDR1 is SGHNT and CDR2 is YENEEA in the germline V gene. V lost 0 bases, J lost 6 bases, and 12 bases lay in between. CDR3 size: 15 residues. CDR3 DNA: TGTGCCAGCAGCTTAGACCCGGCTAGCGCCAATGAGCAGTTCTTC. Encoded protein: CASSLDPASANEQFF.

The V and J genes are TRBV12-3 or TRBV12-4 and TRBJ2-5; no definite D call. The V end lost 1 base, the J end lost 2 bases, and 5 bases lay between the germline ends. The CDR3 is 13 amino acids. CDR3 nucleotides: TGTGCCAGCAGTTTAGATAAGCAAGAGACCCAGTACTTC. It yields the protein CASSLDKQETQYF.

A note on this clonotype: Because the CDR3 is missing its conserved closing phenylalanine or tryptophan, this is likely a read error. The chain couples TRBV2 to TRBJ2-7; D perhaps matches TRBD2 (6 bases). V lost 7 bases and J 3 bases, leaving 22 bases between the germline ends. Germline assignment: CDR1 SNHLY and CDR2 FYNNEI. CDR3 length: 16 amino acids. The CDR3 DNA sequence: TGTGCCAGCAAGGCGGCTGCGGGGAAGAGGTACTACGAGCAGTACTTA. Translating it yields CASKAAAGKRYYEQYL.

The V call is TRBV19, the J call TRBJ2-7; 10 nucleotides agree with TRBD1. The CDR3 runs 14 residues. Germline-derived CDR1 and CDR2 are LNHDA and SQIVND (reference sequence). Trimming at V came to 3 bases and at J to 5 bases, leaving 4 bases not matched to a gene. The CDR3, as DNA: TGTGCCAGTAGTATGGGGACAGGGGTTGACGAGCAGTACTTC. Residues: CASSMGTGVDEQYF.

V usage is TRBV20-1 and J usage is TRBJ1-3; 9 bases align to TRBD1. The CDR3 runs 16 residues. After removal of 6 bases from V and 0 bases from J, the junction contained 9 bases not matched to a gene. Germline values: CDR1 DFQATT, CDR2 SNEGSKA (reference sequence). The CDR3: CSALEPGQGSGNTIYF. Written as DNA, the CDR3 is TGCAGTGCCCTCGAACCGGGACAGGGCTCTGGAAACACCATATATTTT.

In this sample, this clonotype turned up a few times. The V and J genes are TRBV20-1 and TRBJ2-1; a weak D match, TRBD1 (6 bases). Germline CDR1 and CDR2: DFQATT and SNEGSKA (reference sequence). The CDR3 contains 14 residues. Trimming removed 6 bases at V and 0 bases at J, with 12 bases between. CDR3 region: CSAQGPSSYNEQFF. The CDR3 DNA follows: TGCAGTGCCCAGGGGCCTAGCTCCTACAATGAGCAGTTCTTC.